The 20 T cell receptor beta chains below were found in one sample sequenced in a study of blood T cells in healthy people across ages. Primed by a sample-barcoded 5' primer and a J-beta primer mix, a second PCR proceeded for about 6 to 12 cycles. TCRdb called the 5' RACE reads again in MiXCR, with one record for every CDR3 protein. The sample comprises over 750,000 distinct CDR3 sequences, about 25% of which are singletons, and around 9.2% rests with the top ten. These data also featured in a second study, about T cells of mothers and their children.

Sequenced input: blood. The receptors were gathered from a boy younger than 18 in good health.

This clonotype was counted between two and nine times. The chain combines TRBV15 with TRBJ2-2, with 8 bases that match TRBD1. CDR1 and CDR2 from the germline V gene are LNHNV and YYDKDF (reference sequence). The length of the CDR3 is 15 residues. With V trimmed by 8 bases and J by 1 base, 6 bases remained unmatched. As DNA, the CDR3 is TGTGCCACCCGCCTCGGGACAGGGAACACCGGGGAGCTGTTTTTT. Its translation is CATRLGTGNTGELFF.

Only a few counts were recorded for this clonotype. This chain links TRBV6-5 with TRBJ1-2; D might be TRBD1 (5 bases). The V and J ends lost 1 base and 8 bases respectively, with 17 bases between them. The V gene's germline CDR1 is MNHEY and CDR2 SVGAGI. CDR3 length: 15 amino acids. The CDR3 protein is CASSYLVRGMGGYTF. CDR3 DNA sequence: TGTGCCAGCAGTTACTTAGTCCGGGGGATGGGGGGCTACACCTTC.

This clonotype was seen a few times. V usage is TRBV12-3 or TRBV12-4 and J usage is TRBJ2-3; 10 bases align to TRBD1. This CDR3 is built from 15 residues. V shed 6 bases, J shed 4 bases, and the junction held 7 bases outside the gene matches. CDR3 in DNA: TGTGCCAGCAGCGCTCCGGGACAGGGGTCAGATACGCAGTATTTT. Its translation: CASSAPGQGSDTQYF.

The chain links TRBV9 to TRBJ2-5; no clear D gene. Germline values: CDR1 SGDLS, CDR2 YYNGEE. The CDR3 has 14 amino acids. V shed 0 bases and J shed 1 base, with 7 bases lying between them. The DNA for the CDR3 is TGTGCCAGCAGCGTAGGAACCTCCCAAGAGACCCAGTACTTC. Translated: CASSVGTSQETQYF.

This clonotype was observed a few times. The rearrangement uses TRBV6-2 or TRBV6-3 and TRBJ2-2; a possible D gene is TRBD2 (6 bases). The CDR3 covers 14 residues. CDR1 MNHEY and CDR2 SVGEGT come from the germline V gene. With 5 bases removed from V and 5 bases from J, the gap between germline ends came to 12 bases. As DNA, the CDR3 is TGTGCCAGCAGTCGCTCAGGAGGGACCGGGGAGCTGTTTTTT. Its translation: CASSRSGGTGELFF.

This clonotype turned up a few times. The chain carries TRBV12-3 or TRBV12-4 and TRBJ2-5; D gene unclear. The CDR3 runs to 14 residues. The germline V and J ends were trimmed by 0 bases and 5 bases, with 10 bases remaining between them. The CDR3, as DNA: TGTGCCAGCAGTTTAGCAGCTGGGTCGGAGACCCAGTACTTC. Protein product: CASSLAAGSETQYF.

The chain's CDR3 is CSASPTSGSGTGELFF. For the CDR3, the DNA is TGCAGTGCTAGTCCGACTAGCGGGAGTGGAACCGGGGAGCTGTTTTTT. The chain joins TRBV20-1 to TRBJ2-2, with 12 bases lining up with TRBD2. Trimming cost V 3 bases and J 5 bases; bases outside gene matches: 7. This CDR3 spans 16 amino acids. Germline lookup yields CDR1 DFQATT and CDR2 SNEGSKA (reference sequence).

This chain uses TRBV7-9 with TRBJ1-2, with D perhaps matching TRBD1 (6 bases). Germline V gene sequence: CDR1 SEHNR, CDR2 FQNEAQ (reference sequence). The CDR3 totals 14 residues. With 4 bases removed from V and 4 bases from J, the gap between germline ends came to 13 bases. This CDR3 is CASSYSGDTYGYTF. CDR3 in DNA: TGTGCCAGCAGCTACTCCGGGGACACCTATGGCTACACCTTC.

The chain uses TRBV9 and TRBJ2-4; D is unclear. This CDR3 has 14 residues. Per germline, CDR1 SGDLS and CDR2 YYNGEE. V lost 0 bases and J 5 bases, leaving 9 bases between the germline ends. The CDR3 loop reads CASSVGEEENIQYF. CDR3 bases: TGTGCCAGCAGCGTAGGAGAGGAAGAAAACATTCAGTACTTC.

V gene TRBV7-9 combines with J gene TRBJ1-1; D possibly corresponds to TRBD1 (5 bases). This CDR3 region has 14 residues. Trimming stripped 3 bases from V and 4 bases from J, with 12 bases between. CDR1 SEHNR and CDR2 FQNEAQ come from the germline V gene (reference sequence). In nucleotides, the CDR3 is TGTGCCAGCAGCTTGGGGGAAGGGGTCACTGAAGCTTTCTTT. Translating gives CASSLGEGVTEAFF. Drawing the rest from reference TRBV7-9 and TRBJ1-1, the complete variable domain is DTGVSQNPRHKITKRGQNVTFRCDPISEHNRLYWYRQTLGQGPEFLTYFQNEAQLEKSRLLSDRFSAERPKGSFSTLEIQRTEQGDSAMYLCASSLGEGVTEAFFGQGTRLTVV.

The CDR3 here is CSPTGPDNEQFF. CDR3 coding DNA: TGCAGCCCGACCGGCCCTGACAATGAGCAGTTCTTC. The rearrangement uses TRBV20-1 and TRBJ2-5; D unclear. The end of the DNA fits TRBJ2-1 better, so the J call may be wrong. In germline, CDR1 is DFQATT, CDR2 SNEGSKA (reference sequence). CDR3 length: 12 amino acids.

The chain combines TRBV12-3 or TRBV12-4 with TRBJ2-3, with a tentative D call TRBD1 (6 bases). The CDR3 totals 18 residues. The germline V and J ends were trimmed by 6 bases and 2 bases, with 24 bases remaining between them. This CDR3 reads CASSPTFRGQLNTDTQYF. The CDR3 DNA sequence: TGTGCCAGCAGCCCGACTTTCAGGGGACAACTCAACACAGATACGCAGTATTTT.

This chain connects TRBV6-2 or TRBV6-3 to TRBJ1-1; D not certain. The CDR3 runs 14 residues. V lost 2 bases and J 0 bases, leaving 7 bases between the germline ends. The V gene's germline CDR1 is MNHEY and CDR2 SVGEGT. CDR3 DNA: TGTGCCAGCAGTTACGCGGGAATGAACACTGAAGCTTTCTTT. Encoded protein: CASSYAGMNTEAFF.

V usage is TRBV9 and J usage is TRBJ2-1, with D perhaps matching TRBD1 or TRBD2 (6 bases each). The length of the CDR3 is 17 residues. Germline V lookup: CDR1 SGDLS, CDR2 YYNGEE. Trimming left V 3 bases short and J 5 bases short, with 21 bases between. The CDR3 region is CASSGRGGSGPNNEQFF. CDR3 DNA sequence: TGTGCCAGCAGCGGCAGAGGGGGGAGTGGGCCAAACAATGAGCAGTTCTTC.

This clonotype turned up a few times. This chain links TRBV10-3 with TRBJ2-7; D remains ambiguous. The V gene lost 1 base and the J gene lost 4 bases, with 11 bases spanning the gap. Germline loops: CDR1 ENHRY, CDR2 SYGVKD. The CDR3 has 14 residues. The CDR3 DNA reads TGTGCCATCAGTGAGTTGGGCAGAAGTTACGAGCAGTACTTC. This translates into CAISELGRSYEQYF.

There are a few counts of this clonotype. The chain employs TRBV5-1 and TRBJ2-7; TRBD2 agrees at 13 bases. Trimming at V came to 6 bases and at J to 2 bases, leaving 20 bases not matched to a gene. Germline V lookup: CDR1 SGHRS, CDR2 YFSETQ. CDR3 size: 20 residues. CDR3 sequence: CASTKTSGLTGTSGAYEQYF. The CDR3 DNA follows: TGCGCCAGCACCAAAACCTCAGGACTAACCGGGACTAGCGGGGCCTACGAGCAGTACTTC.

The chain uses TRBV6-6 and TRBJ1-5; tentative D call: TRBD1 (5 bases). Germline lookup yields CDR1 MNHNY and CDR2 SVGAGI (reference sequence). The CDR3 sequence is 13 residues long. V was cut by 7 bases and J by 0 bases, with 7 bases left in between. CDR3 residues: CASIQDSNQPQHF. In DNA, the CDR3 is TGTGCCAGCATACAGGATAGCAATCAGCCCCAGCATTTT.

The chain joins TRBV7-2 to TRBJ1-5, with unresolved D. V was trimmed by 1 base and J by 10 bases, leaving 11 bases between them. The CDR3 sequence is 13 residues long. The germline V gene has CDR1 SGHTA and CDR2 FQGNSA. The CDR3 reads CASSLGSNRPQHF. For the CDR3, the DNA is TGTGCCAGCAGCTTAGGATCCAATCGTCCCCAGCATTTT.

The chain joins TRBV24-1 to TRBJ2-2, with D perhaps TRBD2 (7 bases). Germline CDR1 and CDR2: KGHDR and SFDVKD. Between the trimmed V and J ends, which lost 9 bases and 4 bases, there was a span of 20 bases. The CDR3 has 16 residues. The CDR3 bases are TGTGCCACCGGTCCGTTCGGGGGGCCGAGCACCGGGGAGCTGTTTTTT. This codes for CATGPFGGPSTGELFF.

The chain recombines TRBV29-1 with TRBJ1-5; D might be TRBD1 (5 bases). V was shortened by 5 bases and J by 5 bases, with 10 bases between the two germline ends. Germline CDR1 SQVTM, CDR2 ANQGSEA. The CDR3 contains 12 residues. The CDR3 DNA sequence: TGCAGCGTTAGGGACGGAGATCAGCCCCAGCATTTT. It encodes CSVRDGDQPQHF.